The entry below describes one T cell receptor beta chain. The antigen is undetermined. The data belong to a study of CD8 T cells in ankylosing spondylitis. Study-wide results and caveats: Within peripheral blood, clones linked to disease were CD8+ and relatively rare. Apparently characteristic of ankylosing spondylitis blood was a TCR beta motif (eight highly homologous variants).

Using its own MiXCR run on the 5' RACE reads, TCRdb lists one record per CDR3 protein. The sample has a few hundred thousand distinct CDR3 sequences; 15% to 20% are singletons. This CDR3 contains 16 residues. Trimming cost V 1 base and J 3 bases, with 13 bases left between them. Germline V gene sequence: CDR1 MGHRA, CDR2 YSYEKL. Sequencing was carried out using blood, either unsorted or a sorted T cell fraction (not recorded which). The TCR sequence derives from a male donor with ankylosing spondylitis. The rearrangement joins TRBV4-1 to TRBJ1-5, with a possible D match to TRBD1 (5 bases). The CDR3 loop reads CASSQVGGSVNQPQHF. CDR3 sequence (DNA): TGCGCCAGCAGCCAAGTCGGGGGTTCAGTCAATCAGCCCCAGCATTTT.